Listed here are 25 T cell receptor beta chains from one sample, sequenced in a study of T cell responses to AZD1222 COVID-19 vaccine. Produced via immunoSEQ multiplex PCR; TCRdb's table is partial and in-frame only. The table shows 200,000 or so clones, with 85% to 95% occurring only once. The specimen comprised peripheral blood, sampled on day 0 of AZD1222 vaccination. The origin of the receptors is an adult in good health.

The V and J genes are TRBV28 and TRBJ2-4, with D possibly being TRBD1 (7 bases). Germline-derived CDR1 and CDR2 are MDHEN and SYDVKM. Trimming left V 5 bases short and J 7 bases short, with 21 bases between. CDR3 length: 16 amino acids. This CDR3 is CASSATTGTGENIQYF. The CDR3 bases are TGTGCCAGCAGTGCGACGACAGGGACGGGGGAGAACATTCAGTACTTC.

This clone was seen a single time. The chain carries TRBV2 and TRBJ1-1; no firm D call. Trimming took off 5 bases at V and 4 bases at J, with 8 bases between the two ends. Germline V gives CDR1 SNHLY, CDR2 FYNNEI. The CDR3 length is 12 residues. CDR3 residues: CASSLWSTEAFF. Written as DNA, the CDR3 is TGTGCCAGCAGTTTATGGAGCACTGAAGCTTTCTTT.

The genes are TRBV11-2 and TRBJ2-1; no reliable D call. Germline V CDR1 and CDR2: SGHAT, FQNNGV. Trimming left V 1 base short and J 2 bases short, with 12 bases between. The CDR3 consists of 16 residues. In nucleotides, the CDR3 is TGTGCCAGCAGCTTAGTGCAGCTGCCCACCTACAATGAGCAGTTCTTC. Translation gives CASSLVQLPTYNEQFF.

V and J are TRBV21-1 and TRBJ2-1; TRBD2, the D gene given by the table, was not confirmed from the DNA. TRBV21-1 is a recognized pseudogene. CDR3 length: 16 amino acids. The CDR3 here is CASIPWGLASYNEQFF. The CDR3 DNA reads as TGTGCCAGCATACCTTGGGGACTAGCATCCTACAATGAGCAGTTCTTC.

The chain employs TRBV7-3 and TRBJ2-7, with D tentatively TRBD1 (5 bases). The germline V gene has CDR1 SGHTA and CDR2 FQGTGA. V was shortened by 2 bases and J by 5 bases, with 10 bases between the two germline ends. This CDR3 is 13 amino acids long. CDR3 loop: CASSLQGSNEQYF. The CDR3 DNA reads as TGTGCCAGCAGCTTACAGGGTAGCAACGAGCAGTACTTC.

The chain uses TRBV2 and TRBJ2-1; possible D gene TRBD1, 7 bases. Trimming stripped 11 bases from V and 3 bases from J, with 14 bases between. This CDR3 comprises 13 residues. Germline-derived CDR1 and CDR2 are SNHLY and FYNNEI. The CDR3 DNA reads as TGTGCCGGGGGGACAGTGCTCTACAATGAGCAGTTCTTC. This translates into CAGGTVLYNEQFF.

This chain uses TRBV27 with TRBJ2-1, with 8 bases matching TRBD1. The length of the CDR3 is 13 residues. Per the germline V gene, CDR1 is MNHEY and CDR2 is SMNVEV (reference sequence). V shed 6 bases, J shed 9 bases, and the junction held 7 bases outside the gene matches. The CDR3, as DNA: TGTGCCAGCAGCGCCACAGGGGGTGGTGAGCAGTTCTTC. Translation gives CASSATGGGEQFF.

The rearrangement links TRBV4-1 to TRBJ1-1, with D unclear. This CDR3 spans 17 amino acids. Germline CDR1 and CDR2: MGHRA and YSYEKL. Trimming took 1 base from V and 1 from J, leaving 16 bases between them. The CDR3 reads CASSQAQGLAKNTEAFF. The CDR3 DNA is TGCGCCAGCAGCCAAGCGCAAGGTTTGGCAAAGAACACTGAAGCTTTCTTT.

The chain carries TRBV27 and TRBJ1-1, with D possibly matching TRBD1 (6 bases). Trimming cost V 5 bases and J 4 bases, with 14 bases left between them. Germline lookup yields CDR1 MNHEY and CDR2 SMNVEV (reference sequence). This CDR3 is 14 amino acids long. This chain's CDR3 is CASSLRGGATEAFF. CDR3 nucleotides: TGTGCCAGCAGTCTACGGGGGGGGGCCACTGAAGCTTTCTTT.

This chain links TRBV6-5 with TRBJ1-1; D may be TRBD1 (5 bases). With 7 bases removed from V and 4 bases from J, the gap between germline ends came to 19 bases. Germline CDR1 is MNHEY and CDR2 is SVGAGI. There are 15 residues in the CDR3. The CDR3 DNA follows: TGTGCCAGCACCGCATCCCCTGGCAGGGCCACTGAAGCTTTCTTT. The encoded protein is CASTASPGRATEAFF.

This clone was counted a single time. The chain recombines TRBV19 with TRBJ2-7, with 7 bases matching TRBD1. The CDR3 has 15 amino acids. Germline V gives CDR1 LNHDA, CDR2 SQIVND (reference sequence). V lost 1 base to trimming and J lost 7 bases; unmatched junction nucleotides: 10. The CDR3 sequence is CASSIVGVRTGEQYF. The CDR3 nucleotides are TGTGCCAGTAGTATAGTGGGAGTGAGGACAGGAGAGCAGTACTTC.

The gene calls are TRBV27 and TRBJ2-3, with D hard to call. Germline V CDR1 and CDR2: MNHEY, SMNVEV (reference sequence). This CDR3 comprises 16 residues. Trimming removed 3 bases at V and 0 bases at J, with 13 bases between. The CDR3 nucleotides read TGTGCCAGCAGTTTCTCAGTAGGCCCTAGCACAGATACGCAGTATTTT. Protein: CASSFSVGPSTDTQYF.

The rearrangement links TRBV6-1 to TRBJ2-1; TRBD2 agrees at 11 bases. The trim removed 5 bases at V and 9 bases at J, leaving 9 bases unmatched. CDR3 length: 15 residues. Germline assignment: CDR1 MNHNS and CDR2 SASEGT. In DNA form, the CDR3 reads TGTGCCAGCAGTCAAATAGCGGGAGGGGCAGGTGAGCAGTTCTTC. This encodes CASSQIAGGAGEQFF.

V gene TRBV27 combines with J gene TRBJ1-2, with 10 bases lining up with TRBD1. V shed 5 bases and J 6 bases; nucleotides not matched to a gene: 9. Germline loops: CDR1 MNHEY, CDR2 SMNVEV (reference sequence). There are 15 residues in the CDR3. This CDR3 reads CASSNTGTGVDGYTF. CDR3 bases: TGTGCCAGCAGTAATACCGGGACAGGGGTTGATGGCTACACCTTC.

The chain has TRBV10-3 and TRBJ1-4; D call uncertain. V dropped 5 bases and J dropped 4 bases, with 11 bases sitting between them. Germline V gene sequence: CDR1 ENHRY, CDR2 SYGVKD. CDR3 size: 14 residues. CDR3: CAISNSADNEKLFF. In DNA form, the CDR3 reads TGTGCCATCAGTAACAGTGCCGATAATGAAAAACTGTTTTTT.

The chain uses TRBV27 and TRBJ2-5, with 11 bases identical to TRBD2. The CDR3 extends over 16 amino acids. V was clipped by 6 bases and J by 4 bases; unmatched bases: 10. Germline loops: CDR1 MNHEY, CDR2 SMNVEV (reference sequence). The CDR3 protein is CASSDLAGGFGETQYF. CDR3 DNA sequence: TGTGCCAGCAGCGACCTAGCGGGAGGCTTTGGAGAGACCCAGTACTTC.

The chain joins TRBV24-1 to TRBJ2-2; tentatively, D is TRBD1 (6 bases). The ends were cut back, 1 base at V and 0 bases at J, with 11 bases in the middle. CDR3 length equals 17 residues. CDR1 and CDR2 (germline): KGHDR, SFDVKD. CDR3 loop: CATSDLRAGANTGELFF. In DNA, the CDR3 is TGTGCCACCAGTGATTTAAGGGCAGGGGCGAACACCGGGGAGCTGTTTTTT.

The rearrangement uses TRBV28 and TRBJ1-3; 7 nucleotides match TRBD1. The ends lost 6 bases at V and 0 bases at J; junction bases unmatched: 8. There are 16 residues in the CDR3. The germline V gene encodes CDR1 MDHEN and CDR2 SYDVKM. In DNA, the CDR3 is TGTGCCAGCAGGGACGGGACAGTTTTCTCTGGAAACACCATATATTTT. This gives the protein CASRDGTVFSGNTIYF.

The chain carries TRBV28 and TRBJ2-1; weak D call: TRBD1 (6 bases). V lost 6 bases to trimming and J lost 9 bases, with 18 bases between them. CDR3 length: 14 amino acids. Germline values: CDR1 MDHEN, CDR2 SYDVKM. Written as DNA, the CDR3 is TGTGCCAGCAGCCTACAGGGAAGTAAAGCTGAGCAGTTCTTC. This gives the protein CASSLQGSKAEQFF. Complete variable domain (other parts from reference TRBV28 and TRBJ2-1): DVKVTQSSRYLVKRTGEKVFLECVQDMDHENMFWYRQDPGLGLRLIYFSYDVKMKEKGDIPEGYSVSREKKERFSLILESASTNQTSMYLCASSLQGSKAEQFFGPGTRLTVL.

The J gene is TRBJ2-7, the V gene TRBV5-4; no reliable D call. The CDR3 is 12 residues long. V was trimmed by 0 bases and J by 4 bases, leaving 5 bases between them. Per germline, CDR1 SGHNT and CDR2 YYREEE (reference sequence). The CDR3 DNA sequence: TGTGCCAGCAGCTTGGACACTTACGAGCAGTACTTC. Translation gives CASSLDTYEQYF.

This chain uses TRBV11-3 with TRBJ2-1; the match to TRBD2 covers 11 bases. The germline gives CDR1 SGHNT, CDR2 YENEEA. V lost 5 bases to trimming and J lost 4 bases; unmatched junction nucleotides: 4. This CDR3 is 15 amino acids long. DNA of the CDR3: TGTGCCAGCAGCCAAACTAGCGGGAGTTACAATGAGCAGTTCTTC. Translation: CASSQTSGSYNEQFF.

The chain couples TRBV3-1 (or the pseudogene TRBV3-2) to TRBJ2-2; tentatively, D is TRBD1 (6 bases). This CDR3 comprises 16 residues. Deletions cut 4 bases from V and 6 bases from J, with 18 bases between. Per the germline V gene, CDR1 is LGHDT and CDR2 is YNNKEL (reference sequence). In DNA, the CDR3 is TGTGCCAGCAGCCCTAGGCGGCAGGGGCGACCCGGGGAGCTGTTTTTT. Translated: CASSPRRQGRPGELFF.

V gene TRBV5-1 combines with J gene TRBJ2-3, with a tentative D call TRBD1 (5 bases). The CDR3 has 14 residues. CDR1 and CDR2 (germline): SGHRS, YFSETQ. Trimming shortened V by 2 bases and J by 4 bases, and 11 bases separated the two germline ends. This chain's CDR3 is CASSLDRFPDTQYF. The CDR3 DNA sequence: TGCGCCAGCAGCTTAGACAGATTTCCAGATACGCAGTATTTT.

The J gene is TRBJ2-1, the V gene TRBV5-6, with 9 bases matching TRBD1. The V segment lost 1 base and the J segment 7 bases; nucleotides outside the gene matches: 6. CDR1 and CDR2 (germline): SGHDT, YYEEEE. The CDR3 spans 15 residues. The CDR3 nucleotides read TGTGCCAGCAGCTTGCTGGGACAGGGAAGGAATGAGCAGTTCTTC. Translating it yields CASSLLGQGRNEQFF. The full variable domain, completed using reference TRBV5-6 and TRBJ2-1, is DAGVTQSPTHLIKTRGQQVTLRCSPKSGHDTVSWYQQALGQGPQFIFQYYEEEERQRGNFPDRFSGHQFPNYSSELNVNALLLGDSALYLCASSLLGQGRNEQFFGPGTRLTVL.

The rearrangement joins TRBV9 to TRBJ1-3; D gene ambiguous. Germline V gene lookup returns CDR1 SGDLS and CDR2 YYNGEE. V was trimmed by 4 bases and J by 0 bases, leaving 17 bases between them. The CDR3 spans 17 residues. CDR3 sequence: CASSPTPAQSSGNTIYF. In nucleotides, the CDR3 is TGTGCCAGCAGCCCCACCCCTGCACAGAGCTCTGGAAACACCATATATTTT.